The rows below give T cell receptor beta chains drawn from one sample of a study of blood T cell repertoires in COVID-19. Data came from immunoSEQ multiplex PCR; TCRdb stores just in-frame clones and leaves some out. The sample holds approximately 270,000 clones, 88% seen once. The source material was peripheral blood. Receptors were obtained from a man older than 75 with acute or convalescent COVID-19. The CDR3 runs from the conserved cysteine through the conserved F or W. The order of the fields is J gene, V gene, CDR3 protein.

TRBJ1-1	TRBV6-5	CASSYDIGAMGTEAFF
TRBJ2-1	TRBV7-9	CASSFYISGSTNYEQFF
TRBJ1-6	TRBV18	CASSPRDSNSPLHF
TRBJ1-2	TRBV7-2	CASSLANPGQGYGYTF
TRBJ2-1	TRBV14	CASSQASGRVGEQFF
TRBJ1-2	TRBV14	CASSQWGEPLFGYTF
TRBJ1-1	TRBV6-5	CASTLNTEAFF
TRBJ2-2	TRBV25-1	CASSLDLNTGELFF
TRBJ2-3	TRBV21-1	CASQSTDPLPSTDTQYF
TRBJ2-3	TRBV7-2	CASSLRTSGIADTQYF
TRBJ2-7	TRBV7-3	CASSITSGGSYEQYF
TRBJ2-5	TRBV28	CASSSYRISGETQYF
TRBJ2-7	TRBV3-1/TRBV3-2	CASSSPRGSYEQYF
TRBJ1-4	TRBV7-2	CASSPPGGANEKLFF
TRBJ2-7	TRBV3-1/TRBV3-2	CASRRRQGCYEQYF
TRBJ2-5	TRBV19	CASSEDRGPETQYF